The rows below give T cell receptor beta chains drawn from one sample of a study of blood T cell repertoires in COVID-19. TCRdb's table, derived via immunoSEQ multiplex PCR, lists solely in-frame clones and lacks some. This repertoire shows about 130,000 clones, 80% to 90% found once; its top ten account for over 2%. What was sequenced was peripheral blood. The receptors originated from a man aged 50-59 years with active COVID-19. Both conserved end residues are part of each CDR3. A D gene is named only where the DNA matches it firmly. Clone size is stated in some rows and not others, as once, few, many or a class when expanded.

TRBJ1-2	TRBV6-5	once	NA	CASSHSSEYGYTF	TGTGCCAGCAGCCACTCTTCCGAGTATGGCTACACCTTC
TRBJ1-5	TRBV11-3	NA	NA	CASSYRQNNQPQHF	TGTGCCAGCAGCTACCGACAGAACAATCAGCCCCAGCATTTT
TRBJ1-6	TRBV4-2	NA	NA	CASSHDGYNSPLHF	TGTGCCAGCAGCCATGACGGGTATAATTCACCCCTCCACTTT
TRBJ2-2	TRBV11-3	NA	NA	CASSLDTNTGELFF	TGTGCCAGCAGCTTAGACACAAACACCGGGGAGCTGTTTTTT
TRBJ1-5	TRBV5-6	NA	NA	CASSSSLDQPQHF	TGTGCCAGCAGCTCTTCCCTCGATCAGCCCCAGCATTTT
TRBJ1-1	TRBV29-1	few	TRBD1	CSVRDRGGTEAFF	TGCAGCGTTCGGGACAGGGGTGGGACTGAAGCTTTCTTT
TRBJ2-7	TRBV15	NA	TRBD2	CATTASGGVYEQYF	TGTGCCACCACAGCATCCGGGGGGGTCTACGAGCAGTACTTC
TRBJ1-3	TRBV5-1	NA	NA	CASSLGAGPPGGNTIYF	TGCGCCAGCAGCTTAGGAGCCGGACCCCCGGGGGGAAACACCATATATTTT
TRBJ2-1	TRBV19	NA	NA	CASLSLRGYNEQFF	TGTGCCAGCCTTTCCTTACGGGGCTACAATGAGCAGTTCTTC
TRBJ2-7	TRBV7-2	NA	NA	CASSPRDEQYF	TGTGCCAGCAGCCCTCGAGATGAGCAGTACTTC
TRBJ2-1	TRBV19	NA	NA	CASSTSIVRHEQFF	TGTGCCAGTAGTACCTCAATAGTCAGGCATGAGCAGTTCTTC
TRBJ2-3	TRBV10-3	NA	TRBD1	CAISSDRGRSGTDTQYF	TGTGCCATCAGCTCCGACAGGGGGCGAAGCGGCACAGATACGCAGTATTTT
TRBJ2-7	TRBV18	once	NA	CASSPSGLVYEQYF	TGTGCCAGCTCACCCTCGGGACTGGTCTACGAGCAGTACTTC
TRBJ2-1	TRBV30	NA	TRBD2	CAWSVASGEYEQFF	TGTGCCTGGAGTGTGGCTAGCGGGGAGTATGAGCAGTTCTTC
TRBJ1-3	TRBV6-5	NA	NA	CATTWDTSSGNTIYF	TGTGCCACAACGTGGGACACATCTTCGGGAAACACCATATATTTT
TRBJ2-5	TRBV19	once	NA	CASSQTGGETQYF	TGTGCCAGTAGTCAGACAGGTGGAGAGACCCAGTACTTC
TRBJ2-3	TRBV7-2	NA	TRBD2	CASSWLAGGPDTQYF	TGTGCCAGCAGCTGGCTAGCGGGGGGGCCAGATACGCAGTATTTT
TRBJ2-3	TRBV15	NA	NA	CATSRTLASTDTQYF	TGTGCCACCAGCAGGACGCTAGCTAGCACAGATACGCAGTATTTT
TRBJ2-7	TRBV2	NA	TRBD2	CASSESSGGGYEQYF	TGTGCCAGCAGTGAATCTAGCGGGGGCGGCTACGAGCAGTACTTC
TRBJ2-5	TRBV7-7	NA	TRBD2	CASSPRAGGYQETQYF	TGTGCCAGCAGCCCGAGAGCGGGGGGCTACCAAGAGACCCAGTACTTC
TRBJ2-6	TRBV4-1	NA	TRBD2	CASSPGRASGANVLTF	TGCGCCAGCAGCCCGGGGAGGGCATCTGGGGCCAACGTCCTGACTTTC
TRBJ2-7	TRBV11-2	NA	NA	CASSFPGFEQYF	TGTGCCAGCAGCTTCCCGGGGTTCGAGCAGTACTTC
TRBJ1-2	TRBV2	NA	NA	CASSRVNYGYTF	TGTGCCAGTAGCAGGGTTAACTATGGCTACACCTTC
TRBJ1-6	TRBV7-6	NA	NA	CASSLLLGGSPLHF	TGTGCCAGCAGCTTATTATTGGGGGGTTCACCCCTCCACTTT
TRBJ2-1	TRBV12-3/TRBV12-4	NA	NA	CASRGGYNEQFF	TGTGCCAGCCGAGGGGGATACAATGAGCAGTTCTTC
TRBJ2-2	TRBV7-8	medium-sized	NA	CASSSPSQGWNTGELFF	TGTGCCAGCAGCTCCCCCTCCCAGGGGTGGAACACCGGGGAGCTGTTTTTT
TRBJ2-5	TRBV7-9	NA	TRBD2	CASSLATKGRLAGETQYF	TGTGCCAGCAGCTTAGCGACGAAGGGGAGACTAGCGGGGGAGACCCAGTACTTC
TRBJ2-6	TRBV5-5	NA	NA	CASSLAGSGANVLTF	TGTGCCAGCAGCTTGGCGGGTTCAGGGGCCAACGTCCTGACTTTC
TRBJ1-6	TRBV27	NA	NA	CASRNSFNSPLHF	TGTGCCAGCAGGAACAGTTTTAATTCACCCCTCCACTTT
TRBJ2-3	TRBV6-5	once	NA	CASSPERPSTDTQYF	TGTGCCAGCAGCCCCGAGCGGCCCAGCACAGATACGCAGTATTTT
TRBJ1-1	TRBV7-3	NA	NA	CASSLNRQGEAFF	TGTGCCAGCAGCTTAAACCGGCAGGGCGAAGCTTTCTTT
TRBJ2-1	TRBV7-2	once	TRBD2	CASSPTSGRLNEQFF	TGTGCCAGCAGCCCGACTAGCGGGAGGTTGAATGAGCAGTTCTTC
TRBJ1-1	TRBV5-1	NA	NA	CASSPVMNTEAFF	TGCGCCAGCAGCCCGGTTATGAACACTGAAGCTTTCTTT
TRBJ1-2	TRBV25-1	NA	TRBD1	CASSDGGQNGYTF	TGTGCCAGCAGTGACGGGGGACAGAATGGCTACACCTTC
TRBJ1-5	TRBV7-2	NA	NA	CASSPIWQGGQPQHF	TGTGCCAGCAGCCCAATTTGGCAGGGTGGTCAGCCCCAGCATTTT
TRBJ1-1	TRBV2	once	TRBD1	CASLIGGLMNTEAFF	TGTGCCAGCCTCATAGGGGGCCTCATGAACACTGAAGCTTTCTTT
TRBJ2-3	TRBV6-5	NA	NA	CATKEGSTDTQYF	TGTGCCACCAAGGAGGGGAGCACAGATACGCAGTATTTT
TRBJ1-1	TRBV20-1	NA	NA	CSASLGPSTEAFF	TGCAGTGCTAGTCTGGGGCCTTCCACTGAAGCTTTCTTT
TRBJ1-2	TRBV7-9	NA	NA	CASSPGRGSVYGYTF	TGTGCCAGCAGCCCGGGCAGGGGTTCGGTCTATGGCTACACCTTC
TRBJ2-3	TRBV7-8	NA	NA	CASSPAPKGRSTDTQYF	TGTGCCAGCAGCCCCGCCCCGAAGGGGCGCAGCACAGATACGCAGTATTTT
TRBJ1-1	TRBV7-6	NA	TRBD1	CASSSGQGRGSSTRAFF	TGTGCCAGCAGCTCGGGACAGGGTCGGGGCTCCAGTACGAGAGCTTTCTTT
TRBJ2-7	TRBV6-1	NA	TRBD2	CASSETGTNNEQYF	TGTGCCAGCAGTGAAACCGGGACTAACAACGAGCAGTACTTC
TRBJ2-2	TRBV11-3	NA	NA	CASSLGQAAGELFF	TGTGCCAGCAGCTTGGGGCAGGCAGCGGGGGAGCTGTTTTTT
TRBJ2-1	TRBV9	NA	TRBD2	CASSQGTSAEFF	TGTGCCAGCAGCCAGGGGACTAGCGCCGAGTTCTTC
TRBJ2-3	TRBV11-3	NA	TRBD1	CASSLWTGWGTDTQYF	TGTGCCAGCAGCCTTTGGACAGGATGGGGCACAGATACGCAGTATTTT
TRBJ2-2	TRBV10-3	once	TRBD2	CAISGRGGTGELFF	TGTGCCATCAGTGGACGGGGGGGCACCGGGGAGCTGTTTTTT
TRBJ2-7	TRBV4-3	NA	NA	CASSQDQPRGASGYEQYF	TGCGCCAGCAGCCAAGATCAGCCACGGGGGGCTTCAGGCTACGAGCAGTACTTC